This note documents a single TCR beta chain sequence. Source study methods: Scientists estimated how many nucleated cells there were by amplifying reference gene primers. Profiled with immunoSEQ multiplex PCR; TCRdb holds only in-frame clones, not every one. The DNA gave D and trimming, while V, J and clone size come from that table. The sample has some 210,000 clones; 80% to 95% are singletons. This sample was taken from a study of blood T cell repertoires in COVID-19. Overall study context: Italy, Spain and the United States were the sources of the convalescent and acute COVID-19 samples. Sources were T cells, B-cell-depleted T cells, or PBMCs; the material itself was cDNA or gDNA.

Germline CDR1 is MNHEY and CDR2 is SVGAGI. The V and J ends lost 6 bases and 10 bases respectively, with 13 bases between them. This CDR3 comprises 13 residues. The clonotype comes from a man between 60 and 75 years old with COVID-19, enrolled during active disease. The chain couples TRBV6-5 to TRBJ1-6; D gene uncertain. Material for sequencing was peripheral blood. The CDR3 is CASSREAESPLHF. The CDR3 DNA follows: TGTGCCAGCAGCCGTGAAGCCGAGTCACCCCTCCACTTT.